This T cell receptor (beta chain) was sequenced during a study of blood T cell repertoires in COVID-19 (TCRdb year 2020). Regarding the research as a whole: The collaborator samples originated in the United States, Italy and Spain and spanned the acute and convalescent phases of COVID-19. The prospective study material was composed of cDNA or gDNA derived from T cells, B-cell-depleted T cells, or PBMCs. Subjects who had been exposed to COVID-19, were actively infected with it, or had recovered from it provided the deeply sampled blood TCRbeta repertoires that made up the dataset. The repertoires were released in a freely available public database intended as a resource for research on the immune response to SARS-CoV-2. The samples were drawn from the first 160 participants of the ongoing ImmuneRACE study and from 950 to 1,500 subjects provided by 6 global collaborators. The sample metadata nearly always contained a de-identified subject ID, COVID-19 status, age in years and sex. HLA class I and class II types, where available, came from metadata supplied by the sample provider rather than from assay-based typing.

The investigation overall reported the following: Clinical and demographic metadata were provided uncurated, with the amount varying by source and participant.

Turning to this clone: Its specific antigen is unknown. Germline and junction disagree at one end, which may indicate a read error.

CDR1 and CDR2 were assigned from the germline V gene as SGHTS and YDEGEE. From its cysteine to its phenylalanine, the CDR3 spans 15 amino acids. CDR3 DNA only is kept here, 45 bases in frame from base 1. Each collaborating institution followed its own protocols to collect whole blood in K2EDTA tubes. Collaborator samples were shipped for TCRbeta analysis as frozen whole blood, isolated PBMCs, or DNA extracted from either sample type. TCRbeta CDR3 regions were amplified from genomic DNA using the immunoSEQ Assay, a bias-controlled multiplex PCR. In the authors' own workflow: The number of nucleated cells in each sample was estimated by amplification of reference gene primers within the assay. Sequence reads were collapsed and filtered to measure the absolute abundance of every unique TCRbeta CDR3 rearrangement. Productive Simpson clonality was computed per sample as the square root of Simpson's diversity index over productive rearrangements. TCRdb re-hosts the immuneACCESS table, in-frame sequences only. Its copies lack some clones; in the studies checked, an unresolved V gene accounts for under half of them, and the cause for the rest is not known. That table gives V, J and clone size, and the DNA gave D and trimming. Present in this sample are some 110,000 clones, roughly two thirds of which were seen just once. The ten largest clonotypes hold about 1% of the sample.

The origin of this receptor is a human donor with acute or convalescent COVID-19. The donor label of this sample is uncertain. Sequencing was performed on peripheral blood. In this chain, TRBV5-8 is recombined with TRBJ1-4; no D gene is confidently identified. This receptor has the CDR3 CASSPGLRLPLGTCF. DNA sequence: TGTGCCAGCAGCCCAGGTCTACGGCTCCCCCTCGGAACCTGTTTT.